This TCR beta chain stems from a study of cytomegalovirus exposure and HLA in healthy donors. Overall study: The same platform used for the approximately 670 first-cohort repertoires was also used for the 90 to 150 validation repertoires, as a later analysis reported.

Worth noting for this clone: Its antigen is not identified.

Findings and caveats of the study: First-cohort TCR clusters were later found to tend to co-occur in the 120 validation repertoires.

Assay used: immunoSEQ multiplex PCR; TCRdb lists only in-frame clones, some missing. Of over 60,000 clones in the sample, 85% to 95% are singletons; the top ten hold 3% to 4%. This TCR was sampled from a man between 18 and 35 years old in good health and CMV-seronegative. The material sequenced was PBMCs.

The CDR3 here is CASSPRRQGNTEAFF. In DNA, the CDR3 is TGTGCCAGCAGCCCTCGAAGACAGGGGAACACTGAAGCTTTCTTT. The chain links TRBV7-9 to TRBJ1-1; TRBD1 agrees at 7 bases. Unmatched junction bases numbered 7, after V lost 5 bases and J lost 1 base. Germline V gives CDR1 SEHNR, CDR2 FQNEAQ (reference sequence). CDR3 length: 15 residues.